What follows are 13 T cell receptor beta chains derived from one specimen sequenced in a study of response to subunit inactivated influenza vaccine (dated by TCRdb to 2016 to 2018). Libraries were built with RT-PCR. This sample was sequenced with an Illumina HiSeq 2500. The public reads were quality trimmed at Q25 with fastp and then assembled into clones with MiXCR by TCRdb, keeping productive beta chains. When rows share a CDR3 protein, they turn into one entry using the most common DNA and genes. The sample table holds hundreds of thousands of distinct CDR3 sequences, of which approximately 17% were seen once. Jointly, the top ten make up roughly 10% of the sample. This material consisted of PBMCs from blood, taken 5 days after vaccination. All receptors come from a man aged 45-60 years who received an inactivated influenza vaccine. Donor details come from another sample of the same person, matched by shared clones.

The gene calls are TRBV20-1 and TRBJ2-7, with D maybe TRBD2 (6 bases). The CDR3 spans 12 residues. Trimming took off 7 bases at V and 7 bases at J, with 17 bases between the two ends. Germline V gene lookup returns CDR1 DFQATT and CDR2 SNEGSKA (reference sequence). CDR3 sequence: CSVGGIAGEQYF. The DNA of the CDR3 is TGCAGTGTTGGAGGTATCGCGGGGGAGCAGTACTTC.

V gene TRBV5-1 combines with J gene TRBJ2-7, with 7 bases identical to TRBD1. The CDR3 extends over 15 amino acids. J was trimmed by 2 bases and V by 0 bases; bases with no gene match: 5. Germline V gene lookup returns CDR1 SGHRS and CDR2 YFSETQ. In DNA form, the CDR3 reads TGCGCCAGCAGCTTGGTTTCCGGACAGGCCTACGAGCAGTACTTC. It translates to CASSLVSGQAYEQYF.

The chain joins TRBV4-1 to TRBJ2-7, with unresolved D. Germline-derived CDR1 and CDR2 are MGHRA and YSYEKL. The CDR3 loop spans 14 amino acids. The germline V and J ends were trimmed by 3 bases and 0 bases, with 9 bases remaining between them. The CDR3 spells CASSHLGRSYEQYF. In DNA, the CDR3 is TGCGCCAGCAGCCACCTAGGGCGCTCCTACGAGCAGTACTTC.

The chain recombines TRBV7-6 with TRBJ2-5, with TRBD2 matching over 12 bases. This CDR3 is 16 amino acids long. V gave up 1 base and J gave up 2 bases; unmatched junction bases: 2. In germline, CDR1 is SGHVS, CDR2 FNYEAQ. The CDR3 loop is CASSLGTSGAQETQYF. The CDR3, as DNA: TGTGCCAGCAGCTTAGGGACTAGCGGGGCACAAGAGACCCAGTACTTC.

V is TRBV5-1 and J is TRBJ1-2; perhaps TRBD1 as D (6 bases). Trimming took 5 bases from V and 0 from J, leaving 20 bases between them. Germline CDR1 reads SGHRS; CDR2 reads YFSETQ. The CDR3 contains 17 residues. In DNA form, the CDR3 reads TGCGCCAGCAGGTGGCCTTTTACAGGGCGAGCTAACTATGGCTACACCTTC. Translation: CASRWPFTGRANYGYTF.

V and J are TRBV5-1 and TRBJ2-7; a possible D gene is TRBD1 (6 bases). V lost 4 bases, J lost 5 bases, and 13 bases lay in between. The CDR3 spans 13 residues. Germline V CDR1 and CDR2: SGHRS, YFSETQ. This CDR3 reads CASSQRTVHEQYF. The DNA for the CDR3 is TGCGCCAGCAGCCAGAGGACAGTCCACGAGCAGTACTTC. The variable domain in full, completed from reference TRBV5-1 and TRBJ2-7, reads KAGVTQTPRYLIKTRGQQVTLSCSPISGHRSVSWYQQTPGQGLQFLFEYFSETQRNKGNFPGRFSGRQFSNSRSEMNVSTLELGDSALYLCASSQRTVHEQYFGPGTRLTVT.

This clonotype was observed at least ten times. The chain employs TRBV11-2 and TRBJ2-3; the match to TRBD2 covers 9 bases. The CDR3 sequence is 18 residues long. Germline V CDR1 and CDR2: SGHAT, FQNNGV. The trim removed 4 bases at V and 2 bases at J, leaving 13 bases unmatched. As DNA, the CDR3 is TGTGCCAGCAGCTCGCCGCGGGAGGGGTGGGGCTACACAGATACGCAGTATTTT. Residues: CASSSPREGWGYTDTQYF.

The V gene is TRBV7-6, the J gene TRBJ2-5; the D is unclear. Germline V gene data show CDR1 as SGHVS and CDR2 as FNYEAQ. V gave up 5 bases and J gave up 4 bases, with 14 bases separating them. The CDR3 sequence is 14 residues long. This chain's CDR3 is CASSPQTASETQYF. The CDR3 DNA sequence: TGTGCCAGCAGCCCTCAGACCGCTTCAGAGACCCAGTACTTC.

This chain's CDR3 is CALGSAVRNEQFF. CDR3 DNA sequence: TGTGCTCTCGGCTCCGCTGTTCGTAATGAGCAGTTCTTC. The rearrangement joins TRBV10-3 to TRBJ2-1; D is uncertain. CDR3 size: 13 residues. CDR1 ENHRY and CDR2 SYGVKD come from the germline V gene.

The V and J genes are TRBV30 and TRBJ2-7, with TRBD2 matching over 7 bases. Losses at the gene ends were 3 bases for V and 5 bases for J; bases not matched to a gene: 10. Germline CDR1 reads GTSNPN; CDR2 reads SVGIG (reference sequence). The length of the CDR3 is 14 residues. DNA of the CDR3: TGTGCCTGGAGGCCTGGGGAGGGGTGGCACGAGCAGTACTTC. It translates to CAWRPGEGWHEQYF.

This clonotype was counted at least ten times. The chain has TRBV4-3 and TRBJ1-2; no reliable D call. The ends were cut back, 1 base at V and 2 bases at J, with 5 bases in the middle. CDR1 and CDR2 from the germline V gene are LGHNA and YSLEER. The CDR3 is made up of 13 amino acids. CDR3 amino acids: CASSQGLNYGYTF. CDR3 DNA sequence: TGCGCCAGCAGCCAAGGGCTGAACTATGGCTACACCTTC.

V usage is TRBV7-2 and J usage is TRBJ2-1; D might be TRBD1 or TRBD2, each matching 5 bases. Germline CDR1 reads SGHTA; CDR2 reads FQGNSA. The V end lost 3 bases, the J end lost 5 bases, and 11 bases lay between the germline ends. CDR3 length: 14 amino acids. The CDR3 reads CASSFLVGDNEQFF. CDR3 in DNA: TGTGCCAGCAGCTTCCTTGTGGGGGACAATGAGCAGTTCTTC.

This clonotype has just a few counts. The chain has TRBV20-1 and TRBJ2-3; D perhaps matches TRBD2 (6 bases). The CDR3 totals 16 residues. V shed 0 bases and J shed 2 bases, with 15 bases lying between them. Per germline, CDR1 DFQATT and CDR2 SNEGSKA (reference sequence). CDR3 sequence: CSARDWGSGDTDTQYF. CDR3 in DNA: TGCAGTGCTAGAGATTGGGGCTCGGGGGACACAGATACGCAGTATTTT.